The rows below give T cell receptor beta chains drawn from one sample of a study of a mutant IDH1 vaccine in newly diagnosed glioma. Sequenced by immunoSEQ multiplex PCR; TCRdb stores in-frame clones only, minus some. The table has around 92,000 clones, roughly 90% seen once. The source material was PBMCs, sampled from a glioma patient treated with radiotherapy, temozolomide or both. The source of these receptors is a woman between 45 and 60 years old with glioma. CDR3s include the opening cysteine and the closing phenylalanine or tryptophan. D genes are given only for firm matches. Clone size, where shown, is once, few, many, or a class for clones that have expanded.

TRBV18	TRBJ2-2	once	-	TGTGCCAGCTCACCACCCGGACAGCCCGCGAACACCGGGGAGCTGTTTTTT	CASSPPGQPANTGELFF
TRBV11-2	TRBJ2-5	-	-	TGTGCCAGCAGCGGGGGGCTAGGTTCATTGGAGACCCAGTACTTC	CASSGGLGSLETQYF
TRBV5-1	TRBJ2-3	-	TRBD1	TGCGCCAGCAGCTCCCGGGACAGGGGAGAAGATACGCAGTATTTT	CASSSRDRGEDTQYF
TRBV28	TRBJ2-7	-	-	TGTGCCAGCAGCCCGTGGGGCTCCTACGAGCAGTACTTC	CASSPWGSYEQYF
TRBV7-6	TRBJ2-1	-	-	TGTGCCAGCAGCTTAGCTAAGCGGGATGAGCAGTTCTTC	CASSLAKRDEQFF
TRBV19	TRBJ1-5	-	-	TGTGCCAGTAGTAAGGGACCTGGCAGCAATCAGCCCCAGCATTTT	CASSKGPGSNQPQHF
TRBV18	TRBJ1-4	-	-	TGTGCCAGCTCCCCCGACGAGTTAGGGCCCCCCAATGAAAAACTGTTTTTT	CASSPDELGPPNEKLFF
TRBV2	TRBJ2-1	-	-	TGTGCCAGCAGTCCGGTGGACGGTCAGTTCTTC	CASSPVDGQFF
TRBV19	TRBJ2-7	-	-	TGTGCCAGTAGTCCGGACTCCCCGGCGTCCTACTACGAGCAGTACTTC	CASSPDSPASYYEQYF
TRBV10-3	TRBJ2-3	-	-	TGTGCCATCAGTGAAACAGGTACAGATACGCAGTATTTT	CAISETGTDTQYF
TRBV18	TRBJ2-1	-	TRBD2	TGTGCCAGCTCACCACTCGGACTAGCGGGAGTAGGGGAGCAGTTCTTC	CASSPLGLAGVGEQFF
TRBV15	TRBJ2-1	-	TRBD2	TGTGCCACCAGCAAAACTAGCGGCTCCTACAATGAGCAGTTCTTC	CATSKTSGSYNEQFF
TRBV18	TRBJ1-1	once	-	TGTGCCAGCACCGAGTCTGAGAGTACTGAAGCTTTCTTT	CASTESESTEAFF
TRBV9	TRBJ2-7	-	-	TGTGCCAGCAGCGGCCAGGGGGGCTCCTACGAGCAGTACTTC	CASSGQGGSYEQYF
TRBV10-3	TRBJ2-1	-	TRBD1	TGTGCCATCAGTGAGTCGGGACAGCAGAGCTCCTACAATGAGCAGTTCTTC	CAISESGQQSSYNEQFF
TRBV7-3	TRBJ2-1	once	TRBD2	TGTGCCAGCAGCTTAATGGGACTAGCGGGATCCACTCTCCGGTCCAATGAGCAGTTCTTC	CASSLMGLAGSTLRSNEQFF
TRBV30	TRBJ2-3	-	-	TGTGCCTGGACTCCCGCTAGGGATACGCAGTATTTT	CAWTPARDTQYF
TRBV5-1	TRBJ1-4	-	-	TGCGCCAGCAGCTTGGGCAGGGAGAATGAAAAACTGTTTTTT	CASSLGRENEKLFF
TRBV5-1	TRBJ2-1	-	TRBD2	TGCGCCAGCAGCTTGGAATTAGCGGGAAACAATGAGCAGTTCTTC	CASSLELAGNNEQFF
TRBV6-5	TRBJ2-1	-	TRBD1	TGTGCCAGCAGTTACTACAGCCGGGACAGGGACAATGAGCAGTTCTTC	CASSYYSRDRDNEQFF
TRBV10-3	TRBJ1-1	few	-	TGTGCCATCAGCACCGGTGGCTCAATGAACACTGAAGCTTTCTTT	CAISTGGSMNTEAFF
TRBV10-3	TRBJ1-3	-	-	TGTGCCATCAGGCCGAACTCTGGAAACACCATATATTTT	CAIRPNSGNTIYF
TRBV5-1	TRBJ2-3	-	-	TGCGCCAGCAGCTTGGGCTCGGGACCCAGCACAGATACGCAGTATTTT	CASSLGSGPSTDTQYF
TRBV6-8	TRBJ1-5	-	-	TGTGCCACCATACAGGGAGGGGATCAGCCCCAGCATTTT	CATIQGGDQPQHF
TRBV19	TRBJ2-5	-	TRBD1	TGTGCCAGTAGTATAAGGCGCGAGGGGGCCAAGACCCAGTACTTC	CASSIRREGAKTQYF
TRBV23-1	TRBJ2-5	-	-	TGCGCCAGCAGTCAATCGACTCTCAAACAGACATTCCAAGAGACCCAGTACTTC	CASSQSTLKQTFQETQYF
TRBV11-2	TRBJ1-2	-	-	TGTGCCAGCAGCTTCCGATATGGCTACACCTTC	CASSFRYGYTF
TRBV2	TRBJ1-4	-	TRBD1	TGTGCCAGCAGAAACGGACAGGGGGCGGAAGAAAAACTGTTTTTT	CASRNGQGAEEKLFF
TRBV4-2	TRBJ1-2	-	TRBD1	TGTGCCAGCAGCCAAAGGACAGGGGCCTATGATGGCTACACCTTC	CASSQRTGAYDGYTF
TRBV10-3	TRBJ1-2	once	TRBD1	TGTGCCATCAGTGAAGACAGGGAGGGTGGCTACACCTTC	CAISEDREGGYTF
TRBV7-8	TRBJ2-7	-	-	TGTGCCAGCAGCGCATCCTCGGGGGAGCAGTACTTC	CASSASSGEQYF
TRBV15	TRBJ1-4	once	TRBD1	TGTGCCACCAGCCTACGACAGGGGAAACATGAAAAACTGTTTTTT	CATSLRQGKHEKLFF
TRBV7-6	TRBJ2-2	-	TRBD1	TGTGCCAGCAGCTTGGACAGGAGGAACACCGGGGAGCTGTTTTTT	CASSLDRRNTGELFF
TRBV11-2	TRBJ2-2	-	-	TGTGCCAGCAGCTTAGATCGCGGAGACACCGGGGAGCTGTTTTTT	CASSLDRGDTGELFF
TRBV5-1	TRBJ1-4	once	-	TGCGCCAGCAGCGGCCATGGGGCAACTAATGAAAAACTGTTTTTT	CASSGHGATNEKLFF
TRBV7-8	TRBJ2-7	-	-	TGTGCCAGCAGCTTACTGGGCCAGGGGTACTCCTACGAGCAGTACTTC	CASSLLGQGYSYEQYF
TRBV11-2	TRBJ2-7	-	TRBD1	TGTGCCAGCAGCCCTTACCGGACAGGAACCTCCTACGAGCAGTACTTC	CASSPYRTGTSYEQYF
TRBV19	TRBJ1-1	few	-	TGTGCCAGTAGTATTGGGGGCGCTGAAGCTTTCTTT	CASSIGGAEAFF
TRBV27	TRBJ2-1	-	TRBD2	TGTGCCAGCAGTTTATTAATGAAAGGAGCTAGCGGGAGTCGTAATGAGCAGTTCTTC	CASSLLMKGASGSRNEQFF
TRBV6-1	TRBJ2-2	-	-	TGTGCCAGCAGTGGGCGAGTGGGGGCGCCCGGGGAGCTGTTTTTT	CASSGRVGAPGELFF
TRBV28	TRBJ2-7	once	-	TGTGCCAGCGGTAGGCAGGCCTACGAGCAGTACTTC	CASGRQAYEQYF
TRBV7-7	TRBJ2-2	-	-	TGTGCTAGCAGCTTAGGAGGGAACACCGGGGAGCTGTTTTTT	CASSLGGNTGELFF
TRBV13	TRBJ1-1	-	-	TGTGCCAGCAGCTTAGAGAGGGGAGGGTCGGGGAACACTGAAGCTTTCTTT	CASSLERGGSGNTEAFF
TRBV6-1	TRBJ2-3	-	-	TGTGCCGGAAGACAGGACAGCACAGATACGCAGTATTTT	CAGRQDSTDTQYF
TRBV5-5	TRBJ1-1	-	TRBD1	TGTGCCAGCAGCTTATACAGGGGGGCGAACACTGAAGCTTTCTTT	CASSLYRGANTEAFF
TRBV11-2	TRBJ2-5	once	-	TGTGCCAGCAGCTTAGGGCCAACAGGGAAGGAGACCCAGTACTTC	CASSLGPTGKETQYF
TRBV5-1	TRBJ2-7	-	TRBD2	TGCGCCAGCAGCTTCGGGAAAAGACTAGCGGGAAGTGACGAGCAGTACTTC	CASSFGKRLAGSDEQYF
TRBV7-9	TRBJ2-4	-	TRBD2	TGTGCCACCAGCGGGAGCCCCAAAAACATTCAGTACTTC	CATSGSPKNIQYF
TRBV18	TRBJ1-1	-	TRBD1	TGTGCCAGCTCCCCCGACAGGGTGGCCACTGAAGCTTTCTTT	CASSPDRVATEAFF
TRBV9	TRBJ1-2	-	-	TGTGCCAGCAGCGTAGATGGAGGGTTAGGCTACACCTTC	CASSVDGGLGYTF
TRBV5-1	TRBJ2-1	-	TRBD2	TGCGCCAGCAGCTTGGCGGCTAGCGGGAGTTTCTATGAGCAGTTCTTC	CASSLAASGSFYEQFF
TRBV5-1	TRBJ1-6	once	TRBD1	TGCGCCAGCAGCTTCAACAGGGGGCGAGAAAATTCACCCCTCCACTTT	CASSFNRGRENSPLHF
TRBV6-5	TRBJ1-2	-	-	TGTGCCAGCAGTTTAAGATCGGGGGGGGGCTATGGCTACACCTTC	CASSLRSGGGYGYTF
TRBV5-1	TRBJ2-5	-	TRBD2	TGCGCCAGCAGCCCGGGGGGGCAGCAAGAGACCCAGTACTTC	CASSPGGQQETQYF
TRBV5-1	TRBJ2-7	-	TRBD1	TGCGCCAGCAGCTTAGGGGGCGCGAGTGACGAGCAGTACTTC	CASSLGGASDEQYF
TRBV15	TRBJ2-5	-	TRBD2	TGTGCCACCAGCAGAGATCCAACTAGCGCAGAGACCCAGTACTTC	CATSRDPTSAETQYF
TRBV4-1	TRBJ2-2	-	TRBD2	TGCGCCAGCAGCGCCCCCGTTACTAGCGGGAGAACCGGGGAGCTGTTTTTT	CASSAPVTSGRTGELFF
TRBV5-1	TRBJ2-7	-	-	TGCGCCAGCAGCTTTGGGGGCGTCGGGGCCTACGAGCAGTACTTC	CASSFGGVGAYEQYF
TRBV28	TRBJ1-5	few	-	TGTGCCAGCAGTTTATCTGGTCAGCCCCAGCATTTT	CASSLSGQPQHF
TRBV2	TRBJ2-3	-	TRBD2	TGTGCCAGCAATTTGTGGGAGGGCCAAGGCACAGATACGCAGTATTTT	CASNLWEGQGTDTQYF